The rows below give T cell receptor beta chains drawn from one sample of a study of blood T cell repertoires in COVID-19. Assay used: immunoSEQ multiplex PCR; TCRdb lists only in-frame clones, some missing. The table includes 85,000 to 100,000 clones, roughly 84% detected once. The sequenced sample was peripheral blood. These receptors were taken from a woman aged 60-70 years in a cohort sampled during active or convalescent COVID-19. Both conserved end residues are part of each CDR3. D genes are given only for firm matches.

TRBJ2-7,TRBV30,TRBD1,CAWRQSGGSYDEQYF,TGTGCCTGGAGACAATCAGGGGGCTCATACGACGAGCAGTACTTC
TRBJ2-1,TRBV24-1,NA,CATSDLTQGNEQFF,TGTGCCACCAGTGATCTGACACAGGGAAATGAGCAGTTCTTC
TRBJ1-5,TRBV19,NA,CASSIPRGGAAQPQHF,TGTGCCAGTAGTATTCCCCGGGGGGGGGCCGCTCAGCCCCAGCATTTT
TRBJ1-3,TRBV19,TRBD1,CASTRGGEGAGNTIYF,TGTGCCAGTACACGAGGGGGCGAAGGGGCTGGAAACACCATATATTTT
TRBJ2-1,TRBV7-3,NA,CASSYDRYNEQFF,TGTGCCAGCAGTTATGATCGGTACAATGAGCAGTTCTTC
TRBJ1-1,TRBV6-5,TRBD1,CASKGAGTEAFF,TGTGCCAGCAAGGGGGCGGGCACTGAAGCTTTCTTT
TRBJ2-5,TRBV28,NA,CASSLFDLLQETQYF,TGTGCCAGCAGTCTGTTCGACTTGTTACAAGAGACCCAGTACTTC
TRBJ1-1,TRBV27,NA,CASSLRIGANTEAFF,TGTGCCAGCAGTCTTCGAATCGGAGCGAACACTGAAGCTTTCTTT
TRBJ1-1,TRBV12-3/TRBV12-4,TRBD1,CASSPTGTWEAFF,TGTGCCAGCAGTCCGACAGGGACATGGGAAGCTTTCTTT
TRBJ2-3,TRBV18,NA,CASSRQGEAQYF,TGTGCCAGCTCACGTCAAGGAGAGGCGCAGTATTTT
TRBJ2-1,TRBV30,TRBD1,CAWRAVTGGSYNEQFF,TGTGCCTGGAGGGCAGTTACAGGGGGGTCCTACAATGAGCAGTTCTTC
TRBJ2-3,TRBV5-1,TRBD1,CASSLRGLTGVDTQYF,TGCGCCAGCAGCTTACGCGGGTTGACAGGGGTGGATACGCAGTATTTT
TRBJ1-1,TRBV3-1/TRBV3-2,NA,CASSRVGGVNTEAFF,TGTGCCAGCAGCCGAGTCGGGGGGGTGAACACTGAAGCTTTCTTT
TRBJ2-5,TRBV11-3,TRBD2,CASSFGGGNQETQYF,TGTGCCAGCAGCTTTGGCGGGGGGAACCAAGAGACCCAGTACTTC